This T cell receptor beta chain is drawn from a study of cytomegalovirus exposure and HLA in healthy donors. Study-wide points: A later analysis linked a missense DCLRE1C variant to TCR beta V- and J-gene trimming. Earlier findings revealed that most TCR beta V segments proved productive either about 87% or about 30% of the time. As was reported, the HLA-A and HLA-B alleles of most subjects were accurately predicted from TCR beta sequences.

PCR primers comprised 60 Vbeta and 13 Jbeta primers. The table came from immunoSEQ multiplex PCR; TCRdb's copy has only in-frame clones and leaves some out. The sample consists of about 160,000 clones, about 81% of them appearing once. Deletions cut 4 bases from V and 8 bases from J, with 24 bases between. The CDR3 is 16 amino acids. Germline loops: CDR1 SGHNT, CDR2 YYREEE (reference sequence). Note on this clone: What it recognizes is unknown.

The TCR sequence derives from a woman aged 45-65 years in good health and CMV-seropositive. The material sequenced was PBMCs. The chain recombines TRBV5-4 with TRBJ1-2, with D possibly TRBD1 on 6 matching bases. The CDR3 is CASSPGQGKSLEGYTF. In nucleotides, the CDR3 is TGTGCCAGCAGCCCGGGCCAGGGGAAGTCCCTAGAGGGCTACACCTTC.